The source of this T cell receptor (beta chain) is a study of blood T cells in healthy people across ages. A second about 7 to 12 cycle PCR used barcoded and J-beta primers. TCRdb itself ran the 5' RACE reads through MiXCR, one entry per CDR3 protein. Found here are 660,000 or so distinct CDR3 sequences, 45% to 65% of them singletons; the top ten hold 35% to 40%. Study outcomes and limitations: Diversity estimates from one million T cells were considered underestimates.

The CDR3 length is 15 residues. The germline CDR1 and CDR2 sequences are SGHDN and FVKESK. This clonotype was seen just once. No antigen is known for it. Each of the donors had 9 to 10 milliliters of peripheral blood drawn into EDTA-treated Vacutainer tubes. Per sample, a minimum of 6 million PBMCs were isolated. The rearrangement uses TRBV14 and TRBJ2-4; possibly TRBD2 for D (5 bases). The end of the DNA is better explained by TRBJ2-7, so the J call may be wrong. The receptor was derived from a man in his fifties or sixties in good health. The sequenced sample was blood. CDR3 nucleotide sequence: TGTGCCAGCAGCCAAGTGTCTGGGAGTCCCTACGAGCAGTACTTC. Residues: CASSQVSGSPYEQYF.